This T cell receptor beta chain derives from a study of regulatory T cells in long-lasting Graves disease. Study conclusions and caveats: It was possible that the small sample size reduced accuracy. Persistent disease preferred TRBV28, TRBJ1-2 and TRBJ2-5.

The time point is: newly diagnosed GD, antithyroid drugs for less than 3 months. PBMC-extracted RNA yielded the TCR library. For this clonotype: The antigen remains undetermined.

Construction of the TCR beta libraries employed iRepertoire HTBI primers in conjunction with Arm-PCR of CDR3 regions. TCRdb ran MiXCR on the multiplex PCR reads and lists one entry per CDR3 protein. This table has fewer than 550,000 distinct CDR3 sequences, about a sixth appearing once. This CDR3 region has 14 residues. Per the germline V gene, CDR1 is MGHRA and CDR2 is YSYEKL. V was pared by 6 bases and J by 0 bases, with 11 bases between. These data were also filed under a second study, of T cells in Graves' hyperthyroidism and ophthalmopathy. That work contributes: Absence of ophthalmopathy progression within 18 months defined stable Graves' hyperthyroidism. Diagnoses used clinical symptoms, serum thyroxine and TRAb, thyroid ultrasound and orbital computed tomography.

Sequencing used peripheral blood mononuclear cells (PBMCs), obtained at new diagnosis, from a patient treated with antithyroid drugs. The clonotype originates from a woman aged 18-30 years with Graves disease. V is TRBV4-1 and J is TRBJ2-5, with a tentative D call TRBD1 (5 bases). The DNA of the CDR3 is TGCGCCAGCAGGCTGACAGTAAACCAAGAGACCCAGTACTTC. It encodes CASRLTVNQETQYF.